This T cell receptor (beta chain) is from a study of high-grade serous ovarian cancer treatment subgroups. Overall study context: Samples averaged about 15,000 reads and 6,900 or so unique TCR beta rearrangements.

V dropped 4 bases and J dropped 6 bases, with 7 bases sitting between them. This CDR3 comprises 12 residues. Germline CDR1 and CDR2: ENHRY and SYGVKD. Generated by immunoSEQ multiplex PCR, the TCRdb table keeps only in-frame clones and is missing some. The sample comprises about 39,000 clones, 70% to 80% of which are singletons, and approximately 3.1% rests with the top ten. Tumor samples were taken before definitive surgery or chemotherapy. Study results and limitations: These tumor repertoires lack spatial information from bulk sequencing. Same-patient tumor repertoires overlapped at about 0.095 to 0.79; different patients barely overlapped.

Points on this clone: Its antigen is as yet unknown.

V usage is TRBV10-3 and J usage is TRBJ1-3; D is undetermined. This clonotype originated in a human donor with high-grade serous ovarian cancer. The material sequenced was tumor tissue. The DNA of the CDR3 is TGTGCCATCAGTGCCGGATTAAACACCATATATTTT. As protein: CAISAGLNTIYF.